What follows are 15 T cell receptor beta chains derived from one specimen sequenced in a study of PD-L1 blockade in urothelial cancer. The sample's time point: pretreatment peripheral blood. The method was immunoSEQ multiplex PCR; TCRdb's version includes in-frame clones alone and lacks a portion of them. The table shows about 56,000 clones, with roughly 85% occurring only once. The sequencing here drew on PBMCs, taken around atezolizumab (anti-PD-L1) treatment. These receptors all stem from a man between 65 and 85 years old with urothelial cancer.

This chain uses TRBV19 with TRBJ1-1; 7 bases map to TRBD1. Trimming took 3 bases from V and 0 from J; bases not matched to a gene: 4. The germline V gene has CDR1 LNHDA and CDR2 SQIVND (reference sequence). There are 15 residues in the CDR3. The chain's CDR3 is CASSMTGIMNTEAFF. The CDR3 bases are TGTGCCAGTAGTATGACAGGGATTATGAACACTGAAGCTTTCTTT. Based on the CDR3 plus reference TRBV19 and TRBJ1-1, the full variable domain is DGGITQSPKYLFRKEGQNVTLSCEQNLNHDAMYWYRQDPGQGLRLIYYSQIVNDFQKGDIAEGYSVSREKKESFPLTVTSAQKNPTAFYLCASSMTGIMNTEAFFGQGTRLTVV.

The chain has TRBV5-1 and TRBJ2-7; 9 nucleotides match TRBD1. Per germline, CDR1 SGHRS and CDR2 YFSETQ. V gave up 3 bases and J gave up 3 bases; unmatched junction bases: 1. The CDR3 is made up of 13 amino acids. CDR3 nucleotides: TGCGCCAGCAGCTCGGGACAGGGCTACGAGCAGTACTTC. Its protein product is CASSSGQGYEQYF.

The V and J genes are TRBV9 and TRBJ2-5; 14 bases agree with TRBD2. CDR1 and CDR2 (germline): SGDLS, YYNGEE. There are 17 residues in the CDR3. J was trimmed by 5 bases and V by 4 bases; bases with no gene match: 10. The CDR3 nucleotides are TGTGCCAGCAGCTTATCCGGACTAGCGGGAGGAGGGGAGACCCAGTACTTC. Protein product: CASSLSGLAGGGETQYF.

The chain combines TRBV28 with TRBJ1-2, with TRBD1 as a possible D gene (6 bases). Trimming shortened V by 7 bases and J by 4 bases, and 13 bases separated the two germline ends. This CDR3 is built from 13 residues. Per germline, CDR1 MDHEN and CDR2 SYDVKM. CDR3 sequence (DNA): TGTGCCAGCAACCCTACAGGGTCCTATGGCTACACCTTC. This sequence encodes CASNPTGSYGYTF.

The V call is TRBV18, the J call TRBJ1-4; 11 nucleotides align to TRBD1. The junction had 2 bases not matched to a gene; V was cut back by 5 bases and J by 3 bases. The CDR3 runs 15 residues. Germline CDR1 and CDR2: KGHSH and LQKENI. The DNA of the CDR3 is TGTGCCAGCTCAGGACAGGGGGCGGCTAATGAAAAACTGTTTTTT. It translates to CASSGQGAANEKLFF.

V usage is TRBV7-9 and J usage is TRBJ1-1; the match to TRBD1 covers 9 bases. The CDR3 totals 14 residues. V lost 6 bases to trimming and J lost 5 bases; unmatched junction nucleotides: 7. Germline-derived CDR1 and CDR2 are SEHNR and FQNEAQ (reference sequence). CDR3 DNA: TGTGCCAGCAGGGGGACAGGGTGGGATACTGAAGCTTTCTTT. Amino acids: CASRGTGWDTEAFF.

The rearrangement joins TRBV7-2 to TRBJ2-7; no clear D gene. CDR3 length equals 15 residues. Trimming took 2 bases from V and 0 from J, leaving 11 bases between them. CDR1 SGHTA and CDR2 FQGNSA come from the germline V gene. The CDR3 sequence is CASSLTSGSSYEQYF. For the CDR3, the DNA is TGTGCCAGCAGCTTAACATCAGGTTCCTCCTACGAGCAGTACTTC.

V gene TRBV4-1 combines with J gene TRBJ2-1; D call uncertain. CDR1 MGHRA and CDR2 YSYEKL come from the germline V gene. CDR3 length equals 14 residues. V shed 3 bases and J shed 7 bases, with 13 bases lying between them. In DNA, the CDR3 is TGCGCCAGCAGCCAGAGCTTCCTAGGAAATGAGCAGTTCTTC. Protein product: CASSQSFLGNEQFF.

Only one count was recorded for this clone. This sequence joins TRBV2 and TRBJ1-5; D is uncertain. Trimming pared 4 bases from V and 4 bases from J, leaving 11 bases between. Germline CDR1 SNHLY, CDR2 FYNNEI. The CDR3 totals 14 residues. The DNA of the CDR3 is TGTGCCAGCAGTGGTCCAGAAGTAAATCAGCCCCAGCATTTT. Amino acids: CASSGPEVNQPQHF. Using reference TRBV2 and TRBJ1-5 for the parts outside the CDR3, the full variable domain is EPEVTQTPSHQVTQMGQEVILRCVPISNHLYFYWYRQILGQKVEFLVSFYNNEISEKSEIFDDQFSVERPDGSNFTLKIRSTKLEDSAMYFCASSGPEVNQPQHFGDGTRLSIL.

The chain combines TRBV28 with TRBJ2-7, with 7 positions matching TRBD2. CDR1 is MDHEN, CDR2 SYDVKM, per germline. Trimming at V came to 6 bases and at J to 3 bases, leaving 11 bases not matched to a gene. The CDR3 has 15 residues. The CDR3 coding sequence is TGTGCCAGCAGGGGCCTTAGCGGGCCTAACTACGAGCAGTACTTC. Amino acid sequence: CASRGLSGPNYEQYF.

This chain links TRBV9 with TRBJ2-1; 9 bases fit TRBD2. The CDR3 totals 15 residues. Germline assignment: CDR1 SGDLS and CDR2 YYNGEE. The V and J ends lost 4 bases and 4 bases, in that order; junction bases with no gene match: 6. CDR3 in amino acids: CASSPSGRNYNEQFF. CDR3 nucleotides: TGTGCCAGCAGCCCCAGCGGGAGGAATTACAATGAGCAGTTCTTC. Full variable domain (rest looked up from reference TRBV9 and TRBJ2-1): DSGVTQTPKHLITATGQRVTLRCSPRSGDLSVYWYQQSLDQGLQFLIQYYNGEERAKGNILERFSAQQFPDLHSELNLSSLELGDSALYFCASSPSGRNYNEQFFGPGTRLTVL.

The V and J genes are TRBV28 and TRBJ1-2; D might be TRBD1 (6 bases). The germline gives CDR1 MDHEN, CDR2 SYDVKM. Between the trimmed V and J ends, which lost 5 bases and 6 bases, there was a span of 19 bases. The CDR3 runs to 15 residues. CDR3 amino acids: CASSPPTDSSHGYTF. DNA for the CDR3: TGTGCCAGCAGTCCCCCAACGGACAGTTCTCATGGCTACACCTTC.

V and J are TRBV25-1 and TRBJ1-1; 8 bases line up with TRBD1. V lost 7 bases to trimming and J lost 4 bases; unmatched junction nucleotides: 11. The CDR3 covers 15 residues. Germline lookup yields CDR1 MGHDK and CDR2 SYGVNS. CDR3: CASIPTGVQVTEAFF. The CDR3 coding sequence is TGTGCCAGCATCCCGACAGGGGTTCAGGTCACTGAAGCTTTCTTT.

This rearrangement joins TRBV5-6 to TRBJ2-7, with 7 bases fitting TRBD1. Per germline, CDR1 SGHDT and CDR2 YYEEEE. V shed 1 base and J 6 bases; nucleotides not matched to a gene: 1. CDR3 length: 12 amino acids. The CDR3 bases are TGTGCCAGCAGCTTGTCAGGGGGCGAGCAGTACTTC. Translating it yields CASSLSGGEQYF.

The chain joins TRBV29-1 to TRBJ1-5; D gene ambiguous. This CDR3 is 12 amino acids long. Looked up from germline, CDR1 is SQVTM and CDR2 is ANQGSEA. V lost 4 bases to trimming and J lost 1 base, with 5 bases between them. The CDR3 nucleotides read TGCAGCGTTGCGGGGAGCAATCAGCCCCAGCATTTT. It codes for CSVAGSNQPQHF. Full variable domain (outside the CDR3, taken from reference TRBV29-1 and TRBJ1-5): SAVISQKPSRDICQRGTSLTIQCQVDSQVTMMFWYRQQPGQSLTLIATANQGSEATYESGFVIDKFPISRPNLTFSTLTVSNMSPEDSSIYLCSVAGSNQPQHFGDGTRLSIL.